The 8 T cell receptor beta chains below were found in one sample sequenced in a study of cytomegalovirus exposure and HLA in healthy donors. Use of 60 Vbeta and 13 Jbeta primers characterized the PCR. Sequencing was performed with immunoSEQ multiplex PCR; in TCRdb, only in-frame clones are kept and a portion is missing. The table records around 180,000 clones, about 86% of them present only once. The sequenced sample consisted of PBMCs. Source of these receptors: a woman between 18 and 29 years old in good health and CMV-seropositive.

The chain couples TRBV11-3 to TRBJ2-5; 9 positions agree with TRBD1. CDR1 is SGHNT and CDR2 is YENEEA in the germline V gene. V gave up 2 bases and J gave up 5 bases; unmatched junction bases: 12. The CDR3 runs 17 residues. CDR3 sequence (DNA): TGTGCCAGCAGCTTACGTTCCGGACAGGGGATTGTTGAGACCCAGTACTTC. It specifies CASSLRSGQGIVETQYF.

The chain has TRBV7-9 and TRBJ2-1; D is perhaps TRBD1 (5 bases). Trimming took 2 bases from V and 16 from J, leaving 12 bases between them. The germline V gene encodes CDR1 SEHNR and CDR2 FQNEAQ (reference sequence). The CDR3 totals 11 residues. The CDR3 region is CASSLNKGIFF. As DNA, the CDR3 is TGTGCCAGCAGCTTAAATAAGGGGATCTTCTTC.

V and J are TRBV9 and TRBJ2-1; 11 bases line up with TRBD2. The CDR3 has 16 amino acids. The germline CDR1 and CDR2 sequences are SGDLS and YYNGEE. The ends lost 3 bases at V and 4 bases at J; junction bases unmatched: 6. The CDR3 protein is CASSGLAGGQYNEQFF. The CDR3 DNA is TGTGCCAGCAGCGGATTAGCGGGGGGGCAATACAATGAGCAGTTCTTC. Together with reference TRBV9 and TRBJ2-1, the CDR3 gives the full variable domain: DSGVTQTPKHLITATGQRVTLRCSPRSGDLSVYWYQQSLDQGLQFLIQYYNGEERAKGNILERFSAQQFPDLHSELNLSSLELGDSALYFCASSGLAGGQYNEQFFGPGTRLTVL.

CDR3 in amino acids: CASRGSWGGNYGYTF. The CDR3 coding sequence is TGTGCCAGCCGGGGGAGTTGGGGCGGGAACTATGGCTACACCTTC. The chain couples TRBV28 to TRBJ1-2; the D gene is possibly TRBD1 (5 bases). This CDR3 spans 15 amino acids. Germline CDR1 is MDHEN and CDR2 is SYDVKM. Trimming cost V 8 bases and J 2 bases, with 18 bases left between them.

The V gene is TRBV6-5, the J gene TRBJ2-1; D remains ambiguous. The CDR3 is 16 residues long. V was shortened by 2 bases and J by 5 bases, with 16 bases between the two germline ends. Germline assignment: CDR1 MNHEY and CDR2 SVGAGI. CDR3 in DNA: TGTGCCAGCAGTTACCTCCTAGGAGACCTGAACAATGAGCAGTTCTTC. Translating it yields CASSYLLGDLNNEQFF.

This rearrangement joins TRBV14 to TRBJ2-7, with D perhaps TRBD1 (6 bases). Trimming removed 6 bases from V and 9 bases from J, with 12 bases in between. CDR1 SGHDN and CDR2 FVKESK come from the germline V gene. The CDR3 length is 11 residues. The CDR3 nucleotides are TGTGCCAGCAGGACAGGCTCAGGGCAGTACGTC. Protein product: CASRTGSGQYV.

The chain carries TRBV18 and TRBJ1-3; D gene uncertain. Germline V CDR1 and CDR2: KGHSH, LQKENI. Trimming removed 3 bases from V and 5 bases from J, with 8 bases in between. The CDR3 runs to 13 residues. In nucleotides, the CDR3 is TGTGCCAGCTCACCGACAACGAGAAACACCATATATTTT. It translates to CASSPTTRNTIYF.

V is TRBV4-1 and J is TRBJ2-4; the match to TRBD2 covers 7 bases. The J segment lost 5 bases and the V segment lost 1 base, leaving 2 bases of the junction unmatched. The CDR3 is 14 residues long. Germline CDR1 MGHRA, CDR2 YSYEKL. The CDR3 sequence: CASSQGGGENIQYF. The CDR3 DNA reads TGCGCCAGCAGCCAAGGGGGGGGAGAAAACATTCAGTACTTC.